This T cell receptor beta chain was profiled in a study of tumor-infiltrating lymphocytes in oesophageal squamous cell carcinoma. To note about this clonotype: This is likely a read error, given that the CDR3 carries no conserved phenylalanine or tryptophan at its end. Because the CDR3's place on the DNA is in doubt, the DNA is left out and the CDR3 is given as listed by TCRdb.

TCRdb reprocessed the PCR reads via MiXCR and lists one record per CDR3 protein. The table includes roughly 20,000 distinct CDR3 sequences, 36% detected once. The CDR3 spans 9 amino acids, including both terminal residues. CDR1 and CDR2 from the germline V gene are SGHTA and FQGNSA. V usage is TRBV7-2 and J usage is TRBJ2-6; no DNA check was done on the table's D call, TRBD2. The sample comprised esophageal tumor tissue. The clonotype comes from a male donor with esophageal squamous cell carcinoma. This CDR3 reads CASNLKAPT.